These 30 T cell receptor beta chains share one sample of origin, sequenced in a study of circulating CD8 cells and anti-PD-1 response in melanoma. Using 15 ng of total RNA, TCR libraries were made with the QIAseq Immune Repertoire TCR panel. TCRdb re-called the reads through MiXCR, storing one row per CDR3 protein. The sample includes under 800 distinct CDR3 sequences, about 7.4% of them seen just once. From live CD3+CD8+TCRalphabeta+ cells, four PD-1 and/or TIGIT subsets were sorted. The source material was CD8+ T cells from PBMCs, sampled at baseline or after one month of anti-PD-1 therapy (not recorded which). All receptors come from a human donor with melanoma.

This clonotype counts as medium-sized. The V gene is TRBV7-8, the J gene TRBJ2-7, with TRBD1 matching 10 bases. CDR1 is SGHVS, CDR2 FQNEAQ, per germline. This CDR3 comprises 16 residues. The V segment lost 5 bases and the J segment 5 bases; nucleotides outside the gene matches: 12. CDR3 residues: CASSQYWTGGSDEQYF. As DNA, the CDR3 is TGTGCCAGCAGCCAATATTGGACAGGGGGAAGCGACGAGCAGTACTTC.

This clonotype is medium-sized (0.01 to 0.1%) within its sample. The V gene is TRBV27, the J gene TRBJ2-7; 9 nucleotides align to TRBD1. The CDR3 totals 13 residues. The germline CDR1 and CDR2 sequences are MNHEY and SMNVEV (reference sequence). V dropped 4 bases and J dropped 3; count of bases not matched to a gene: 1. CDR3 amino acids: CASSWGQGYEQYF. As DNA, the CDR3 is TGTGCCAGCAGTTGGGGACAGGGCTACGAGCAGTACTTC.

By share, this clonotype ranks as medium-sized. The CDR3, as DNA: TGTGCCAGTAGTCCCTCGTTACTCACAGATACGCAGTATTTT. It is translated as CASSPSLLTDTQYF. The V and J genes are TRBV19 and TRBJ2-3; D is undetermined. From germline, CDR1 is LNHDA and CDR2 SQIVND (reference sequence). The CDR3 runs 14 residues. Trimming shortened V by 5 bases and J by 2 bases, and 11 bases separated the two germline ends.

V and J are TRBV21-1 and TRBJ2-7; the table's D call, TRBD1, has no DNA check behind it. The assigned J gene may be wrong: the sequence end matches TRBJ2-5 better. TRBV21-1 is a documented pseudogene. This CDR3 is 17 amino acids long. CDR3 region: CASNPRGRGGSQETQYF. The CDR3 region has the DNA TGTGCCAGCAATCCGAGGGGAAGGGGGGGATCCCAAGAGACCCAGTACTTC.

With respect to this clonotype: Given a much more abundant clone one base away, this may be a read error. This rearrangement joins TRBV5-6 to TRBJ2-2; D uncertain. The CDR3 consists of 11 residues. In germline, CDR1 is SGHDT, CDR2 YYEEEE. CDR3 bases: TGTGCCGGCAGCTTCGCCGGGGAGCTGTTTTTT. Protein: CAGSFAGELFF.

By share of the sample, this clonotype is large. The rearrangement links TRBV18 to TRBJ1-4, with no clear D. The CDR3 loop spans 14 amino acids. Germline V gene data show CDR1 as KGHSH and CDR2 as LQKENI. With 5 bases removed from V and 0 bases from J, the gap between germline ends came to 7 bases. This CDR3 is CASSGRATNEKLFF. The CDR3 DNA reads as TGTGCCAGCTCAGGGCGTGCAACTAATGAAAAACTGTTTTTT.

This clonotype is judged medium-sized. The V gene is TRBV4-1, the J gene TRBJ1-1; TRBD1 is a possible D gene (6 bases). There are 16 residues in the CDR3. Trimming took 2 bases from V and 1 from J, leaving 14 bases between them. Germline lookup yields CDR1 MGHRA and CDR2 YSYEKL. DNA for the CDR3: TGCGCCAGCAGCCAAATGGGGCAGGGGACGAACACTGAAGCTTTCTTT. Protein sequence: CASSQMGQGTNTEAFF.

This rearrangement joins TRBV19 to TRBJ2-7, with a possible D match to TRBD1 (6 bases). V lost 3 bases, J lost 3 bases, and 9 bases lay in between. CDR3 size: 13 residues. Germline V lookup: CDR1 LNHDA, CDR2 SQIVND (reference sequence). The CDR3 loop is CASSMDSVYEQYF. DNA for the CDR3: TGTGCCAGTAGTATGGACAGCGTCTACGAGCAGTACTTC.

By its share, this clonotype is hyperexpanded. The V and J genes are TRBV7-2 and TRBJ2-1; weak D call: TRBD2 (6 bases). With 4 bases removed from V and 2 bases from J, the gap between germline ends came to 12 bases. This CDR3 has 15 residues. Germline V lookup: CDR1 SGHTA, CDR2 FQGNSA. CDR3 sequence reads: CASSSGSGAYNEQFF. CDR3 DNA: TGTGCCAGCAGCTCCGGCTCGGGGGCCTACAATGAGCAGTTCTTC.

This clonotype qualifies as large. The gene calls are TRBV2 and TRBJ2-7, with D maybe TRBD2 (6 bases). The V end lost 6 bases, the J end lost 1 base, and 13 bases lay between the germline ends. CDR3 size: 14 residues. Per germline, CDR1 SNHLY and CDR2 FYNNEI. Here the CDR3 reads CASREAGGSYEQYF. DNA of the CDR3: TGTGCCAGCAGAGAGGCCGGGGGTTCCTACGAGCAGTACTTC.

Judged by abundance, this clonotype is large. The chain combines TRBV4-1 with TRBJ2-1, with 11 bases aligning to TRBD2. CDR1 MGHRA and CDR2 YSYEKL come from the germline V gene. The CDR3 consists of 19 residues. V shed 0 bases and J 3 bases; nucleotides not matched to a gene: 10. As DNA, the CDR3 is TGCGCCAGCAGCCAAGATTCGACTAGCGGGACGCCCGACTACAATGAGCAGTTCTTC. Residues: CASSQDSTSGTPDYNEQFF.

This clonotype counts as medium-sized. Written as DNA, the CDR3 is TGTGCCAGTAGTACCACCGGGGAGCTGTTTTTT. Protein: CASSTTGELFF. The gene calls are TRBV19 and TRBJ2-2; D is ambiguous. CDR3 size: 11 residues. Germline V lookup: CDR1 LNHDA, CDR2 SQIVND (reference sequence). Between the trimmed V and J ends, which lost 4 bases and 4 bases, there was a span of 1 base.

This clonotype qualifies as large. The rearrangement joins TRBV24-1 to TRBJ2-1, with 15 bases aligning to TRBD2. J was trimmed by 7 bases and V by 4 bases; bases with no gene match: 4. Germline V gene sequence: CDR1 KGHDR, CDR2 SFDVKD. The CDR3 is 16 amino acids. CDR3 protein: CATSDPGLAGGNEQFF. The CDR3 DNA follows: TGTGCCACCAGTGACCCCGGACTAGCGGGGGGGAATGAGCAGTTCTTC.

In its sample, this clonotype ranks as large. This chain uses TRBV12-3 or TRBV12-4 with TRBJ2-3; the D is unclear. The CDR3 sequence is 15 residues long. Trimming cost V 3 bases and J 5 bases, with 15 bases left between them. The DNA for the CDR3 is TGTGCCAGCAGTTTGAACGGGCGACGGTTAGATACGCAGTATTTT. This translates into CASSLNGRRLDTQYF.

V is TRBV4-2 and J is TRBJ2-5; 9 nucleotides agree with TRBD2. V lost 2 bases, J lost 4 bases, and 8 bases stayed unmatched. Germline assignment: CDR1 LGHNA and CDR2 YNFKEQ. The CDR3 is made up of 16 amino acids. This CDR3 is CASSQPGGRAGETQYF. The CDR3 nucleotides are TGTGCCAGCAGCCAACCAGGCGGGAGGGCTGGAGAGACCCAGTACTTC.

By share, this clonotype counts as medium-sized. The gene calls are TRBV5-1 and TRBJ2-7; no definite D call. The CDR3 contains 14 residues. V lost 0 bases, J lost 2 bases, and 9 bases lay in between. Germline V gene lookup returns CDR1 SGHRS and CDR2 YFSETQ. The CDR3 region has the DNA TGCGCCAGCAGCTTGGGTCGAGAAACCTACGAGCAGTACTTC. It specifies CASSLGRETYEQYF.

This clonotype is classed as large. J is TRBJ2-2 and V is TRBV27, with a weak D call TRBD1 (5 bases). Trimming left V 9 bases short and J 6 bases short, with 11 bases between. Germline V CDR1 and CDR2: MNHEY, SMNVEV (reference sequence). The CDR3 sequence is 12 residues long. CDR3 sequence (DNA): TGTGCCAGTCGGCAGGGATCCGGGGAGCTGTTTTTT. Translating it yields CASRQGSGELFF.

In this sample, this clonotype is large (0.1 to 1%). The chain has TRBV28 and TRBJ2-4; TRBD1 might be the D (6 bases). V was clipped by 1 base and J by 3 bases, with 10 bases between them. This CDR3 has 15 residues. Per germline, CDR1 MDHEN and CDR2 SYDVKM. The CDR3 spells CASSLLQGDKNIQYF. The CDR3 bases are TGTGCCAGCAGTTTATTACAGGGAGACAAAAACATTCAGTACTTC.

This clonotype is deemed medium-sized. The chain carries TRBV11-3 and TRBJ1-5; possibly TRBD1 for D (6 bases). The germline V gene encodes CDR1 SGHNT and CDR2 YENEEA. The CDR3 covers 14 residues. Trimming cost V 0 bases and J 11 bases, with 14 bases left between them. CDR3 nucleotide sequence: TGTGCCAGCAGCTTAGAACAGGGCGTTTGGGCCCAGCATTTT. It codes for CASSLEQGVWAQHF. Drawing the rest from reference TRBV11-3 and TRBJ1-5, the complete variable domain is EAGVVQSPRYKIIEKKQPVAFWCNPISGHNTLYWYLQNLGQGPELLIRYENEEAVDDSQLPKDRFSAERLKGVDSTLKIQPAELGDSAVYLCASSLEQGVWAQHFGDGTRLSIL.

By proportion, this clonotype is medium-sized. The chain joins TRBV28 to TRBJ2-1; 8 bases match TRBD2. The CDR3 contains 16 residues. V shed 6 bases, J shed 1 base, and the junction held 8 bases outside the gene matches. Germline V gene sequence: CDR1 MDHEN, CDR2 SYDVKM. The CDR3 region is CASSYPSGSSYNEQFF. CDR3 sequence (DNA): TGTGCCAGCAGCTACCCCAGCGGGAGTTCCTACAATGAGCAGTTCTTC.

In its sample, this clonotype ranks as medium-sized. The rearrangement uses TRBV20-1 and TRBJ2-3; no definite D call. There are 11 residues in the CDR3. Trimming cost V 4 bases and J 4 bases, with 6 bases left between them. Looked up from germline, CDR1 is DFQATT and CDR2 is SNEGSKA (reference sequence). CDR3 in DNA: TGCAGTGCTATTCCTCCAGATACGCAGTATTTT. It is translated as CSAIPPDTQYF.

Sample share makes this clonotype large (0.1 to 1%). The V and J genes are TRBV27 and TRBJ2-3; D not resolved. Trimming removed 4 bases from V and 2 bases from J, with 4 bases in between. There are 12 residues in the CDR3. Germline lookup yields CDR1 MNHEY and CDR2 SMNVEV (reference sequence). The CDR3 spells CASSSPTDTQYF. Here the CDR3 DNA reads TGTGCCAGCAGTTCCCCCACAGATACGCAGTATTTT.

Of note for this clonotype: It may be a read error: a sequence one base away is much more abundant. This rearrangement joins TRBV27 to TRBJ2-7; perhaps TRBD1 as D (6 bases). This CDR3 spans 14 amino acids. The V gene lost 4 bases and the J gene lost 6 bases, with 16 bases spanning the gap. Germline V gene data show CDR1 as MNHEY and CDR2 as SMNVEV (reference sequence). CDR3 bases: TGTGCCAGCAGTTCCACCCCAGGGGCGGGCGAGCAGTACTTC. It is translated as CASSSTPGAGEQYF.

The rearrangement joins TRBV19 to TRBJ2-5, with 10 bases that match TRBD2. The J segment lost 4 bases and the V segment lost 3 bases, leaving 5 bases of the junction unmatched. This CDR3 spans 15 amino acids. CDR1 is LNHDA, CDR2 SQIVND, per germline (reference sequence). CDR3 sequence (DNA): TGTGCCAGTAGTATCTACCCTAGCGGGGGAGAGACCCAGTACTTC. Amino acid sequence: CASSIYPSGGETQYF.

This clonotype rates as medium-sized. The V call is TRBV27, the J call TRBJ2-3; 10 positions agree with TRBD1. The junction had 12 bases not matched to a gene; V was cut back by 5 bases and J by 4 bases. CDR3 size: 17 residues. The germline V gene has CDR1 MNHEY and CDR2 SMNVEV (reference sequence). This chain's CDR3 is CASSPIFGDRGADTQYF. As DNA, the CDR3 is TGTGCCAGCAGTCCGATATTTGGGGACAGGGGAGCAGATACGCAGTATTTT.

This clonotype ranks as medium-sized (0.01 to 0.1%). The J gene is TRBJ1-5, the V gene TRBV12-3 or TRBV12-4; 8 bases are shared with TRBD1. Unmatched junction bases numbered 2, after V lost 4 bases and J lost 6 bases. CDR3 length equals 13 residues. Here the CDR3 reads CASSSGGLQPQHF. CDR3 bases: TGTGCCAGCAGTTCAGGGGGCCTTCAGCCCCAGCATTTT.

This clonotype ranks as medium-sized. J is TRBJ1-1 and V is TRBV19; D is uncertain. The CDR3 spans 13 residues. In germline, CDR1 is LNHDA, CDR2 SQIVND (reference sequence). V was trimmed by 0 bases and J by 4 bases, leaving 6 bases between them. The DNA for the CDR3 is TGTGCCAGTAGTATAGATCTAAGCACTGAAGCTTTCTTT. As protein: CASSIDLSTEAFF.

This clonotype is medium-sized within its sample. The CDR3 DNA is TGTGCCAGCAGTTTATGGTGGGGTAGCAATCAGCCCCAGCATTTT. Amino acid sequence: CASSLWWGSNQPQHF. The rearrangement uses TRBV28 and TRBJ1-5; D remains ambiguous. CDR1 MDHEN and CDR2 SYDVKM come from the germline V gene. With 0 bases removed from V and 0 bases from J, the gap between germline ends came to 6 bases. The CDR3 totals 15 residues.

This clonotype is judged large. The chain links TRBV11-2 to TRBJ2-1; D not certain. The CDR3 covers 18 residues. Germline assignment: CDR1 SGHAT and CDR2 FQNNGV. V was trimmed by 4 bases and J by 4 bases, leaving 23 bases between them. The CDR3 coding sequence is TGTGCCAGCAGCTCTCTTCAGGTTTCTCCGGCCCTATACAATGAGCAGTTCTTC. It is translated as CASSSLQVSPALYNEQFF.

By proportion, this clonotype is medium-sized. The chain joins TRBV19 to TRBJ2-6; TRBD1 is a possible D gene (5 bases). V was shortened by 6 bases and J by 0 bases, with 12 bases between the two germline ends. Germline values: CDR1 LNHDA, CDR2 SQIVND (reference sequence). CDR3 size: 16 residues. CDR3 sequence: CASSPGQSSGANVLTF. Here the CDR3 DNA reads TGTGCCAGTAGCCCCGGACAATCCTCTGGGGCCAACGTCCTGACTTTC.